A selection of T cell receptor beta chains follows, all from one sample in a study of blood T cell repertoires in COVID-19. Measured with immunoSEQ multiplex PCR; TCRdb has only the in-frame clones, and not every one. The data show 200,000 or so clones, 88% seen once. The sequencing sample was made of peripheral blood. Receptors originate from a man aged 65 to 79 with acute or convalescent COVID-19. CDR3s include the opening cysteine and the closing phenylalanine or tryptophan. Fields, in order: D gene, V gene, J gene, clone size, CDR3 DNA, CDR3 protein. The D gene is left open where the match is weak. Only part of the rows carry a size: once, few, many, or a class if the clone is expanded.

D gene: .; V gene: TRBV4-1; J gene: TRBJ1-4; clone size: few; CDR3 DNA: TGCGCCAGCAGCCAAGAAAGAACAACGGGATGGGAAAAACTGTTTTTT; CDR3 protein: CASSQERTTGWEKLFF
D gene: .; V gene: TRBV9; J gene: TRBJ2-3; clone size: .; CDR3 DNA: TGTGCCAGCAGCCGCGGAGCAGATACGCAGTATTTT; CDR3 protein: CASSRGADTQYF
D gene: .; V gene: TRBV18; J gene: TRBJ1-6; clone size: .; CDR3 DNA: TGTGCCAGCTCACCCCAGGGAATTCGGAGTTCACCCCTCCACTTT; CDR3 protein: CASSPQGIRSSPLHF
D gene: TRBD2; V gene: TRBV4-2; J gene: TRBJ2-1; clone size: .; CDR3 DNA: TGTGCCAGCAGCCAAGGCTTCGCGGGACTAGGCTACAATGAGCAGTTCTTC; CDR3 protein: CASSQGFAGLGYNEQFF
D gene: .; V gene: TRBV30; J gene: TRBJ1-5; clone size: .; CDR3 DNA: TGTGCCTGGAGCCTAACCGGGGTGGGGCAGCCCCAGCATTTT; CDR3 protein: CAWSLTGVGQPQHF
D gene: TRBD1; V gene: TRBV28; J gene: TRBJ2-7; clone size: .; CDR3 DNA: TGTGCCAGCAGACTCGGGACAGGTGGACGTTTGCAGTACTTC; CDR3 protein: CASRLGTGGRLQYF
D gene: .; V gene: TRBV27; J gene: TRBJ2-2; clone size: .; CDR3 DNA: TGTGCCAGCAGGGCAGGCTCTACCGGGGAGCTGTTTTTT; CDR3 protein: CASRAGSTGELFF
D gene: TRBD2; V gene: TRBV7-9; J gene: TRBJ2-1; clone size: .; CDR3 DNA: TGTGCCAGCCTTTCCGGGACTACCGACAATGAGCAGTTCTTC; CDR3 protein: CASLSGTTDNEQFF
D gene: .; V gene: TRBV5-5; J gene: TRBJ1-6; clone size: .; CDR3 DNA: TGTGCCAGCAGCCCCCAGCAGGCGAAGAATTCACCCCTCCACTTT; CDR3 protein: CASSPQQAKNSPLHF
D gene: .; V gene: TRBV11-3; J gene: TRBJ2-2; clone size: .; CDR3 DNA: TGTGCCAGCAGCTTTCGAGTCGCGAACACCGGGGAGCTGTTTTTT; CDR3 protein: CASSFRVANTGELFF
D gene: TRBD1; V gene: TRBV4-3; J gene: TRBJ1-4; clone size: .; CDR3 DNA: TGCGCCAGCAGCCTAGGACAGGGGCGCGGTGAAAAACTGTTTTTT; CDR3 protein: CASSLGQGRGEKLFF
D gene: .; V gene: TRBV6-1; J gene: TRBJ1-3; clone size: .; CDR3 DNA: TGTGCCAGCAGTGTCCAGAATTTCCTCTCTGGAAACACCATATATTTT; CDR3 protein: CASSVQNFLSGNTIYF
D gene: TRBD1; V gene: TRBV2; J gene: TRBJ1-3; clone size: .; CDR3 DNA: TGTGCCAGCAGACTGGACAGGTCAACTGGAAACACCATATATTTT; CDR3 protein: CASRLDRSTGNTIYF
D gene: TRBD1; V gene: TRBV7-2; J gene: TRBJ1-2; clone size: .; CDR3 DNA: TGTGCCAGCAGTTTCCGGACAGGGAACTATGGCTACACCTTC; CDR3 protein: CASSFRTGNYGYTF
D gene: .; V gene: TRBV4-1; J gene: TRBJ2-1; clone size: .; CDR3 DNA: TGCGCCAGCAGCCAAGAGCTAGCGTTCAATGAGCAGTTCTTC; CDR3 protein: CASSQELAFNEQFF
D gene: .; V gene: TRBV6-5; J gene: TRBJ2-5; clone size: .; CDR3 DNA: TGTGCCAGCGGAAAGCGGAGTCCCGGAGAGACCCAGTACTTC; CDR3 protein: CASGKRSPGETQYF
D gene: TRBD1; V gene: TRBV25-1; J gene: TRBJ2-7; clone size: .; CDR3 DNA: TGTGCCAGCAGTGAACCCGGACAGGGTTACGAGCAGTACTTC; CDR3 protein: CASSEPGQGYEQYF
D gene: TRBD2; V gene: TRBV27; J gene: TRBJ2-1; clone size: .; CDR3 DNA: TGTGCCAGCCATGTGACTAGCGGAGCTTACAATGAGCAGTTCTTC; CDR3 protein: CASHVTSGAYNEQFF
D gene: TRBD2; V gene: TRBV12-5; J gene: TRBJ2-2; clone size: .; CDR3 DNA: TGTGCTAGTGGTCTCCTGCGGGAGGACACCGGGGAGCTGTTTTTT; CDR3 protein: CASGLLREDTGELFF
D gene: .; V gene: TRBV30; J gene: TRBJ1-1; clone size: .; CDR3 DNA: TGTGCCTGGAGCACTTACAGGAGGAACACTGAAGCTTTCTTT; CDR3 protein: CAWSTYRRNTEAFF
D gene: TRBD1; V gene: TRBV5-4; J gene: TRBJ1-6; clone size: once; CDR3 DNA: TGTGCCAGCAGCCTAGGGGACAGACCCCTCCACTTT; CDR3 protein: CASSLGDRPLHF
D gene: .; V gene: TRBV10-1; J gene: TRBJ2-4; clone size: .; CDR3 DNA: TGCGCCAGCAGTGAGTCTTGGAGGGAGGACATTCAGTACTTC; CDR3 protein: CASSESWREDIQYF
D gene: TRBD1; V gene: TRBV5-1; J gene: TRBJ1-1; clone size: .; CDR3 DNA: TGCGCCAGCAGCTTTTTACCGGGACAGGGCGGTCAGGCTGAAGCTTTCTTT; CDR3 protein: CASSFLPGQGGQAEAFF
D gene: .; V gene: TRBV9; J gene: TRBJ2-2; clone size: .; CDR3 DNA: TGTGCCAGCAGCGTAGGGGTGGGTCAGCGGAAGAACACCGGGGAGCTGTTTTTT; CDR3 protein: CASSVGVGQRKNTGELFF
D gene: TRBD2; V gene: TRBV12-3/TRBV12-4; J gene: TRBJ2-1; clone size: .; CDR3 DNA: TGTGCCAGCAGGCTAAGAGCGGGAGCGGAGTTCTTC; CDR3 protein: CASRLRAGAEFF
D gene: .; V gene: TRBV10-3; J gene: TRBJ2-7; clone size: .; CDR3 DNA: TGTGCCATCAGCCCAACGAGGAACGACTACGAGCAGTACTTC; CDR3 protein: CAISPTRNDYEQYF
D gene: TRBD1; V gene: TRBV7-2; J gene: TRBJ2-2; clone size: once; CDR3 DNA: TGTGCCAGCAGCTTCAGGGGGCTGGACACCGGGGAGCTGTTTTTT; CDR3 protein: CASSFRGLDTGELFF
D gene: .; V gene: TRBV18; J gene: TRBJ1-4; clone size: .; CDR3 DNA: TGTGCCAGCTCACCGAGCGGGGGCCATGATAATGAAAAACTGTTTTTT; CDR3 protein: CASSPSGGHDNEKLFF
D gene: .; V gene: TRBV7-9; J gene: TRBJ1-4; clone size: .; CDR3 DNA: TGTGCCAGCAGCCAGATGGGGACAAGTAATGAAAAACTGTTTTTT; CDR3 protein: CASSQMGTSNEKLFF
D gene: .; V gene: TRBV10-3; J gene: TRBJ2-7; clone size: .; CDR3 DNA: TGTGCCATCAGTCGGGACACGGATACCTACGAGCAGTACTTC; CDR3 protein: CAISRDTDTYEQYF
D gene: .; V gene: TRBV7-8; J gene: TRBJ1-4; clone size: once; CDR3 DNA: TGTGCCAGCAGAAAGAGTCCTGCAACTAATGAAAAACTGTTTTTT; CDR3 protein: CASRKSPATNEKLFF
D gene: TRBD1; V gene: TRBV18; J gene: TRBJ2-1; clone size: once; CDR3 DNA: TGTGCCAGCTCACCACAGACAGGGTCCAATGAGCAGTTCTTC; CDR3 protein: CASSPQTGSNEQFF
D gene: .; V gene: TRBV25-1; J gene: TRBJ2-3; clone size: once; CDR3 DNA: TGTGCCAGCAGTGAGGCCGGAGGACTCACAGATACGCAGTATTTT; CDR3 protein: CASSEAGGLTDTQYF
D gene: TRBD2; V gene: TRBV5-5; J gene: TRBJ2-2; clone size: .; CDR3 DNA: TGTGCCAGCAGCCTCTCTAGCGGGCGGGGTCCCGGGGAGCTGTTTTTT; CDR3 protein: CASSLSSGRGPGELFF
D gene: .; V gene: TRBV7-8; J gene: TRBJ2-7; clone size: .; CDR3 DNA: TGTGCCAGCAGCACTCAGGGAACTGTCTACGAGCAGTACTTC; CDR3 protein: CASSTQGTVYEQYF
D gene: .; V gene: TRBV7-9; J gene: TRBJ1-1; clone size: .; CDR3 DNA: TGTGCCAGCAGCTTAGGAGCGAACACTGAAGCTTTCTTT; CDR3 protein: CASSLGANTEAFF
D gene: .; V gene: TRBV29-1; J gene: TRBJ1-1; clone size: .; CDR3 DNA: TGCAGCGTTGAAACCTTAGGGGGAACTGAAGCTTTCTTT; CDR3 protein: CSVETLGGTEAFF
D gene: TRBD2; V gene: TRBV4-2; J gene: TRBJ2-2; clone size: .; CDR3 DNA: TGTGCCAGCAGCCAAGATTACCTAGCGGGCAGCACCGGGGAGCTGTTTTTT; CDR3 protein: CASSQDYLAGSTGELFF
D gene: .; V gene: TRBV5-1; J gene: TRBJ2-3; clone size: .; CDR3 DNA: TGCGCCAGCAGCTTGGCTTGGGACTCAGGGTTTGCGGATACGCAGTATTTT; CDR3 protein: CASSLAWDSGFADTQYF
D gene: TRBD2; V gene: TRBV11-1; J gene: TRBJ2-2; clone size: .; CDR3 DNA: TGTGCCAGCAGCTTAGGTCGGCTAGCGGGCACCGGGGAGCTGTTTTTT; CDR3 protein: CASSLGRLAGTGELFF
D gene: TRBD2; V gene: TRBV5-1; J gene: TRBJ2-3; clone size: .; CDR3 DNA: TGCGCCAGCAGCCTAGCGGGAGGGTTTACAGATACGCAGTATTTT; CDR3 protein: CASSLAGGFTDTQYF
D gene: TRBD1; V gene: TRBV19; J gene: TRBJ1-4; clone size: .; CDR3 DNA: TGTGCCAGTAGTCCCGGCACAGGGGGAGGTAATGAAAAACTGTTTTTT; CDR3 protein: CASSPGTGGGNEKLFF
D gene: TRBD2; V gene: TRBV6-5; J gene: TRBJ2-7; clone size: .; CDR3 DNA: TGTGCCAGCAGCCGCGGGAGGCCTTTGGTTGAGCAGTACTTC; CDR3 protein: CASSRGRPLVEQYF
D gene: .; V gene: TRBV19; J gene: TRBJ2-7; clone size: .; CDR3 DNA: TGTGCCAGTAGTATGGGGGGGGCCGAGCAGTACTTC; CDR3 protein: CASSMGGAEQYF
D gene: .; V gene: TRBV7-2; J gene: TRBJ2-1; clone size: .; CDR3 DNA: TGTGCCAGCAGCGTAGCACTAAGGAGTTGGAATGAGCAGTTCTTC; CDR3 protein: CASSVALRSWNEQFF
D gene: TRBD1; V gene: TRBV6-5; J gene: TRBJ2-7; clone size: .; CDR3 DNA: TGTGCCAGCAGTTACTCGAGACAGGGTGCCTACGAGCAGTACTTC; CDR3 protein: CASSYSRQGAYEQYF
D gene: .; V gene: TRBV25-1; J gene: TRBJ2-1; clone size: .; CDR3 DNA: TGTGCCAGCAGCCCTGGGGGAGGAACCTACAATGAGCAGTTCTTC; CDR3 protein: CASSPGGGTYNEQFF
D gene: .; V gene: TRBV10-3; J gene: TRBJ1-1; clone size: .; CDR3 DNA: TGTGCCATCACCGATTTACAGAACACTGAAGCTTTCTTT; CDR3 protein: CAITDLQNTEAFF
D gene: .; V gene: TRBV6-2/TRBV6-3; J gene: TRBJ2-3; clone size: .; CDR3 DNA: TGTGCCAGCAGCCCGGGGAGAAACCGGGGAACAGATACGCAGTATTTT; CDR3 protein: CASSPGRNRGTDTQYF
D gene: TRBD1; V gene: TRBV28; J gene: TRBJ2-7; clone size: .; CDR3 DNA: TGTGCCAGCACCGTAGGGGGCGCGCCCCCCGAGCAGTACTTC; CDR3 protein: CASTVGGAPPEQYF
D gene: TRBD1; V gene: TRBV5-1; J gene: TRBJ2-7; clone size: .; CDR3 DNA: TGCGCCAGCAGCTTGACAGGGGTCGAGCAGTACTTC; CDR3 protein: CASSLTGVEQYF
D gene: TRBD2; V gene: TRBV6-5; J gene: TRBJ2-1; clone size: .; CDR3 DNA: TGTGCCAGCACTGGGGGACTAGCGGGAGGAAATGAGCAGTTCTTC; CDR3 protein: CASTGGLAGGNEQFF
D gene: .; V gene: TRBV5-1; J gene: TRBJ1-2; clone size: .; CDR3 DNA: TGCGCCAGCAGCTTGGTAGGGGATGGTGGCTACACCTTC; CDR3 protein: CASSLVGDGGYTF
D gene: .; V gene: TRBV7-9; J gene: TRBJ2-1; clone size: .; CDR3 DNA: TGTGCCAGCAGCTTAATCCCCTCCGATAGGGAGCCCAATGAGCAGTTCTTC; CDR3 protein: CASSLIPSDREPNEQFF
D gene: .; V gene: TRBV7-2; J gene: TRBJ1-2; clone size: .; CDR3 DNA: TGTGCCAGCAGCTTAGCCAGACAGCAGGGCTATGGCTACACCTTC; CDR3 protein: CASSLARQQGYGYTF
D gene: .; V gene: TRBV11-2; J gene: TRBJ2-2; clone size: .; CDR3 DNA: TGTGCCAGCAGCTCCCCTCGTAAACTGAACACCGGGGAGCTGTTTTTT; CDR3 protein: CASSSPRKLNTGELFF
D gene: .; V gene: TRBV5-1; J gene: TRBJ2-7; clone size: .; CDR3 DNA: TGCGCCAGCAGGGAAATGACAGTACGTCACTACGAGCAGTACTTC; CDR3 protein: CASREMTVRHYEQYF
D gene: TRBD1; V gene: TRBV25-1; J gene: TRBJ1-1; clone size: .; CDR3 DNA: TGTGCCAGCAGTGCCTACAGGGGGGGGAAAGAAGCTTTCTTT; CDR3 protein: CASSAYRGGKEAFF
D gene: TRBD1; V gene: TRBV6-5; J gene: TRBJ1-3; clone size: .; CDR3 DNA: TGTGCCAGCAAAGAGGACAGGAGCTCTGGAAACACCATATATTTT; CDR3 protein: CASKEDRSSGNTIYF
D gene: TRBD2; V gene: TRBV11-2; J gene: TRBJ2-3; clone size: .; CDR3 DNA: TGTGCCAGCAGCTTACTAGCGGGTGGCACAGATACGCAGTATTTT; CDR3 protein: CASSLLAGGTDTQYF